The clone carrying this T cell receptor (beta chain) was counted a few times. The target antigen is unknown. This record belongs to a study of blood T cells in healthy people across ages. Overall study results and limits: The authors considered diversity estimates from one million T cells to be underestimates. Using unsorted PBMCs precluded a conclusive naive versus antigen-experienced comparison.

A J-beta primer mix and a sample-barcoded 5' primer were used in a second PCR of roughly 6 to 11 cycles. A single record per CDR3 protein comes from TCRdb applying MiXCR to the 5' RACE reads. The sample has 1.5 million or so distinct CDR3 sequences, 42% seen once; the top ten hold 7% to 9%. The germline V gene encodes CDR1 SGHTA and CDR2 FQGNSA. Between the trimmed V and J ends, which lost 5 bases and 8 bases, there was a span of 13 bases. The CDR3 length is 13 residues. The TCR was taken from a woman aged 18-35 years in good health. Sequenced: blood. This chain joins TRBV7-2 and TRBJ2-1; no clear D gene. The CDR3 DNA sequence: TGTGCCAGCAGCCCTACGCTTGGGTATGAGCAGTTCTTC. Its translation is CASSPTLGYEQFF.